These 9 T cell receptor beta chains share one sample of origin, sequenced in a study of T cells in Graves' hyperthyroidism and ophthalmopathy. Using RNA transcripts as the source, TCR beta CDR3 regions were amplified. With the HTBI primer set, the TCR CDR3 went through a first round of RT-PCR. TCRdb recomputed calls from the multiplex PCR reads with MiXCR, one row per CDR3 protein. The sample records about 520,000 distinct CDR3 sequences, around 24% being singletons. Specimen: blood. The receptors here all came from a young woman with Graves' ophthalmopathy.

This clonotype was recorded many times. The chain has TRBV4-1 and TRBJ1-1; 8 bases align to TRBD1. Germline V gene sequence: CDR1 MGHRA, CDR2 YSYEKL. With V trimmed by 4 bases and J by 0 bases, 7 bases remained unmatched. CDR3 length: 16 amino acids. The CDR3 bases are TGCGCCAGCAGCCCAAGGACAGGGCCCATGAACACTGAAGCTTTCTTT. Translating gives CASSPRTGPMNTEAFF.

This chain uses TRBV19 with TRBJ2-6; 8 bases line up with TRBD1. Per the germline V gene, CDR1 is LNHDA and CDR2 is SQIVND (reference sequence). Trimming removed 2 bases from V and 3 bases from J; junction bases left unmatched: 15. CDR3 length equals 20 residues. The CDR3 spells CASSIPSTGVGRDGANVLTF. DNA for the CDR3: TGTGCCAGTAGTATACCGTCGACAGGGGTTGGTCGTGATGGGGCCAACGTCCTGACTTTC.

This clonotype came up many times. This sequence joins TRBV20-1 and TRBJ2-4, with TRBD2 matching 12 bases. In germline, CDR1 is DFQATT, CDR2 SNEGSKA (reference sequence). J was trimmed by 0 bases and V by 0 bases; bases with no gene match: 15. The CDR3 runs 21 residues. The CDR3 here is CSARDLFVELAGGGAKNIQYF. The CDR3 bases are TGCAGTGCTAGAGATCTTTTCGTAGAACTAGCGGGGGGAGGAGCCAAAAACATTCAGTACTTC.

This clonotype was counted ten times or more. CDR3 in DNA: TGTGCCAGCAGCCCCGGGACAGGGAACACTGAAGCTTTCTTT. This sequence encodes CASSPGTGNTEAFF. The chain recombines TRBV18 with TRBJ1-1, with 8 bases lining up with TRBD1. The junction had 6 bases not matched to a gene; V was cut back by 8 bases and J by 1 base. The length of the CDR3 is 14 residues. Germline V lookup: CDR1 KGHSH, CDR2 LQKENI. Combining the CDR3 with reference TRBV18 and TRBJ1-1 gives the whole variable domain NAGVMQNPRHLVRRRGQEARLRCSPMKGHSHVYWYRQLPEEGLKFMVYLQKENIIDESGMPKERFSAEFPKEGPSILRIQQVVRGDSAAYFCASSPGTGNTEAFFGQGTRLTVV.

This clonotype came up many times. The V call is TRBV7-9, the J call TRBJ2-2; no clear D gene. V was trimmed by 2 bases and J by 2 bases, leaving 9 bases between them. Germline loops: CDR1 SEHNR, CDR2 FQNEAQ (reference sequence). This CDR3 is 15 amino acids long. Here the CDR3 reads CASSLMQANTGELFF. Written as DNA, the CDR3 is TGTGCCAGCAGCTTAATGCAGGCTAACACCGGGGAGCTGTTTTTT. Supplemented by reference TRBV7-9 and TRBJ2-2, the full variable domain reads DTGVSQNPRHKITKRGQNVTFRCDPISEHNRLYWYRQTLGQGPEFLTYFQNEAQLEKSRLLSDRFSAERPKGSFSTLEIQRTEQGDSAMYLCASSLMQANTGELFFGEGSRLTVL.

The sample holds a few counts of this clonotype. The chain combines TRBV5-1 with TRBJ2-5, with 7 bases matching TRBD1. CDR3 length equals 15 residues. With V trimmed by 1 base and J by 3 bases, 6 bases remained unmatched. Germline CDR1 reads SGHRS; CDR2 reads YFSETQ. CDR3 loop: CASSLSTGKKETQYF. CDR3 DNA: TGCGCCAGCAGCTTGTCGACAGGGAAAAAAGAGACCCAGTACTTC.

This clonotype was observed many times. The chain joins TRBV7-8 to TRBJ1-2, with unresolved D. This CDR3 is 15 amino acids long. CDR1 and CDR2 (germline): SGHVS, FQNEAQ. V was cut by 1 base and J by 1 base, with 10 bases left in between. In nucleotides, the CDR3 is TGTGCCAGCAGCTTAGGCGGGAGGCGTAACTATGGCTACACCTTC. Translated, it gives CASSLGGRRNYGYTF.

This clonotype was counted many times. The V gene is TRBV7-9, the J gene TRBJ1-2; the D gene is possibly TRBD1 (6 bases). V was trimmed by 5 bases and J by 4 bases, leaving 17 bases between them. Looked up from germline, CDR1 is SEHNR and CDR2 is FQNEAQ (reference sequence). The CDR3 is made up of 15 amino acids. The CDR3 reads CASSPRTDRLYGYTF. Written as DNA, the CDR3 is TGTGCCAGCAGCCCCCGGACAGACCGTCTCTATGGCTACACCTTC.

This chain joins TRBV28 and TRBJ1-5; D gene unclear. The CDR3 extends over 13 amino acids. CDR1 MDHEN and CDR2 SYDVKM come from the germline V gene. V was trimmed by 6 bases and J by 5 bases, leaving 11 bases between them. The CDR3 reads CASSPHTHQPQHF. The CDR3 bases are TGTGCCAGCAGCCCCCATACCCATCAGCCCCAGCATTTT.